These T cell receptor beta chains were read from a single sample in a study of shared clonotypes between healthy human individuals. Assay: immunoSEQ multiplex PCR; the TCRdb copy retains only in-frame clones and omits some. The profile shows more than 200,000 clones, about 69% of them singletons. Specimen: memory CD4+ T cells sorted from blood. The receptors shown here come from a man in his thirties or forties in good health. Each CDR3 is given with its conserved first and last residue. Fields, in order: J gene, clone size, D gene, V gene, CDR3 DNA, CDR3 protein. The D gene is left open where the match is weak. Expanded clones get a size class; other rows say once, few or many, or leave the size out.

J gene: TRBJ2-3; clone size: .; D gene: TRBD1; V gene: TRBV5-6; CDR3 DNA: TGTGCCAGCAGCTTATACAGGGGGATCACAGATACGCAGTATTTT; CDR3 protein: CASSLYRGITDTQYF
J gene: TRBJ2-3; clone size: .; D gene: .; V gene: TRBV7-8; CDR3 DNA: TGTGCCAGCAGCTTAGGGGTTACAGATACGCAGTATTTT; CDR3 protein: CASSLGVTDTQYF
J gene: TRBJ2-1; clone size: .; D gene: TRBD2; V gene: TRBV19; CDR3 DNA: TGTGCCAGTAGTACCCCTTCCGCGGGAGTATCCTATGAGCAGTTCTTC; CDR3 protein: CASSTPSAGVSYEQFF
J gene: TRBJ2-2; clone size: .; D gene: .; V gene: TRBV29-1; CDR3 DNA: TGCAGCGCCCAGACAGGGAACACCGGGGAGCTGTTTTTT; CDR3 protein: CSAQTGNTGELFF
J gene: TRBJ2-5; clone size: .; D gene: .; V gene: TRBV15; CDR3 DNA: TGTGCCACCAGCAGAGAAGAGACCCAGTACTTC; CDR3 protein: CATSREETQYF
J gene: TRBJ1-4; clone size: .; D gene: .; V gene: TRBV2; CDR3 DNA: TGTGCCAGCGAGGGGTCAGGGGCGAGCCGGAGACGGAATGAAAAACTGTTTTTT; CDR3 protein: CASEGSGASRRRNEKLFF
J gene: TRBJ2-5; clone size: .; D gene: TRBD1; V gene: TRBV27; CDR3 DNA: TGTGCCAGCAGTTGGACAGGGCCCGAGACCCAGTACTTC; CDR3 protein: CASSWTGPETQYF
J gene: TRBJ2-3; clone size: .; D gene: .; V gene: TRBV27; CDR3 DNA: TGTGCCAGCAGTTTAAGGGAGGACTCCAGAGTAACAGATACGCAGTATTTT; CDR3 protein: CASSLREDSRVTDTQYF
J gene: TRBJ2-5; clone size: .; D gene: .; V gene: TRBV29-1; CDR3 DNA: TGCAGCGCCCAGGGGGGGTTCAAAGAGACCCAGTACTTC; CDR3 protein: CSAQGGFKETQYF
J gene: TRBJ2-5; clone size: .; D gene: .; V gene: TRBV7-8; CDR3 DNA: TGTGCCAGCAGCTTATCGTCGGGCCTCCGGGAGACCCAGTACTTC; CDR3 protein: CASSLSSGLRETQYF
J gene: TRBJ2-7; clone size: .; D gene: .; V gene: TRBV28; CDR3 DNA: TGTGCCAGCAGCCCCCGGGCGGGCTACGAGCAGTACTTC; CDR3 protein: CASSPRAGYEQYF
J gene: TRBJ2-3; clone size: .; D gene: TRBD2; V gene: TRBV5-1; CDR3 DNA: TGCGCCAGCAGCGGACCTAGCGGTAGCACAGATACGCAGTATTTT; CDR3 protein: CASSGPSGSTDTQYF
J gene: TRBJ2-2; clone size: .; D gene: .; V gene: TRBV5-1; CDR3 DNA: TGCGCCAGCAGCTTGGAGCCTGCCACCGGGGAGCTGTTTTTT; CDR3 protein: CASSLEPATGELFF
J gene: TRBJ1-1; clone size: .; D gene: .; V gene: TRBV5-4; CDR3 DNA: TGTGCCAGCAGCTTCGGGGGTGAGACTGAAGCTTTCTTT; CDR3 protein: CASSFGGETEAFF
J gene: TRBJ2-1; clone size: .; D gene: TRBD2; V gene: TRBV18; CDR3 DNA: TGTGCCAGCTCACCACCTTCTCTAGCGGGCCTCTACAATGAGCAGTTCTTC; CDR3 protein: CASSPPSLAGLYNEQFF
J gene: TRBJ2-3; clone size: .; D gene: TRBD2; V gene: TRBV28; CDR3 DNA: TGTGCCAGCAGTTATCCGTTCTTTCCGGGAGGGCCGGATACGCAGTATTTT; CDR3 protein: CASSYPFFPGGPDTQYF
J gene: TRBJ1-1; clone size: .; D gene: .; V gene: TRBV7-2; CDR3 DNA: TGTGCCAGCAGCTTACCCCTCCGAGGGGCTTTCTTT; CDR3 protein: CASSLPLRGAFF
J gene: TRBJ2-7; clone size: .; D gene: TRBD1; V gene: TRBV18; CDR3 DNA: TGTGCCAGCTCACCAGACAGGGTTGGTGTCGACGAGCAGTACTTC; CDR3 protein: CASSPDRVGVDEQYF
J gene: TRBJ2-7; clone size: .; D gene: .; V gene: TRBV25-1; CDR3 DNA: TGTGCCAGCAGTGGATTACAGGGAAAGGGCTACGAGCAGTACTTC; CDR3 protein: CASSGLQGKGYEQYF
J gene: TRBJ1-3; clone size: .; D gene: .; V gene: TRBV6-5; CDR3 DNA: TGTGCCAGCAGTTGGTATGCGAACTCTGGAAACACCATATATTTT; CDR3 protein: CASSWYANSGNTIYF
J gene: TRBJ2-7; clone size: many; D gene: TRBD1; V gene: TRBV13; CDR3 DNA: TGTGCCAGCAGCCCTCGACAGGGAACGCTCGAGCAGTACTTC; CDR3 protein: CASSPRQGTLEQYF
J gene: TRBJ2-1; clone size: few; D gene: TRBD2; V gene: TRBV18; CDR3 DNA: TGTGCCAGCTCAAAGCGGGAGATAGAGTACAATGAGCAGTTCTTC; CDR3 protein: CASSKREIEYNEQFF
J gene: TRBJ1-5; clone size: few; D gene: .; V gene: TRBV25-1; CDR3 DNA: TGTGCCAGCAGTGAAGGAAGTGTGCAGGGAATACAGCCCCAGCATTTT; CDR3 protein: CASSEGSVQGIQPQHF
J gene: TRBJ2-1; clone size: .; D gene: TRBD2; V gene: TRBV28; CDR3 DNA: TGTGCCAGCAGTCTCCCGGGACTAGACAATGAGCAGTTCTTC; CDR3 protein: CASSLPGLDNEQFF
J gene: TRBJ2-3; clone size: .; D gene: .; V gene: TRBV15; CDR3 DNA: TGTGCCACCAGCAGAGTCGGGGGGCCGAGCACAGATACGCAGTATTTT; CDR3 protein: CATSRVGGPSTDTQYF
J gene: TRBJ2-1; clone size: few; D gene: TRBD2; V gene: TRBV11-3; CDR3 DNA: TGTGCCAGCAGTCTGGGCGGGAGTAATGAGCAGTTCTTC; CDR3 protein: CASSLGGSNEQFF
J gene: TRBJ1-1; clone size: .; D gene: .; V gene: TRBV5-6; CDR3 DNA: TGTGCCAGCAGCTTGGGGGGGCCCAACACTGAAGCTTTCTTT; CDR3 protein: CASSLGGPNTEAFF
J gene: TRBJ1-2; clone size: once; D gene: .; V gene: TRBV11-2; CDR3 DNA: TGTGCCAGCAGCTTACGGTCCAGGAGCATATATGGCTACACCTTC; CDR3 protein: CASSLRSRSIYGYTF
J gene: TRBJ2-7; clone size: .; D gene: TRBD1; V gene: TRBV14; CDR3 DNA: TGTGCCAGCAGTCATAACAGGGGGCTTAGCGAGCAGTACTTC; CDR3 protein: CASSHNRGLSEQYF
J gene: TRBJ2-3; clone size: .; D gene: TRBD2; V gene: TRBV25-1; CDR3 DNA: TGTGCCAGTCGGTTAGCGGGAGCAGATACGCAGTATTTT; CDR3 protein: CASRLAGADTQYF
J gene: TRBJ1-2; clone size: few; D gene: .; V gene: TRBV30; CDR3 DNA: TGTGCCTGGAGTTTTCCCCCGGGGGGCTACACCTTC; CDR3 protein: CAWSFPPGGYTF
J gene: TRBJ1-1; clone size: .; D gene: TRBD1; V gene: TRBV6-6; CDR3 DNA: TGTGCCAGCAGAAAACAGGGGTCGGAAACTGAAGCTTTCTTT; CDR3 protein: CASRKQGSETEAFF
J gene: TRBJ1-1; clone size: many; D gene: TRBD1; V gene: TRBV6-5; CDR3 DNA: TGTGCCAGCAGTAGGGGGGACAGGGGGACTGAAGCTTTCTTT; CDR3 protein: CASSRGDRGTEAFF
J gene: TRBJ2-1; clone size: once; D gene: .; V gene: TRBV6-4; CDR3 DNA: TGTGCCAGCAGCGGGCGGGAACCGAATGAGCAGTTCTTC; CDR3 protein: CASSGREPNEQFF
J gene: TRBJ2-3; clone size: .; D gene: TRBD2; V gene: TRBV7-2; CDR3 DNA: TGTGCCAGCAGTCCGACTAGCGCTAATACGCAGTATTTT; CDR3 protein: CASSPTSANTQYF
J gene: TRBJ2-3; clone size: once; D gene: TRBD1; V gene: TRBV10-3; CDR3 DNA: TGTGCCATCAGTGAGCGGGACAGGCGCGGCACAGATACGCAGTATTTT; CDR3 protein: CAISERDRRGTDTQYF
J gene: TRBJ1-2; clone size: .; D gene: .; V gene: TRBV7-9; CDR3 DNA: TGTGCCAGCAGCCCAAGTTTTGCAGGGAACTATGGCTACACCTTC; CDR3 protein: CASSPSFAGNYGYTF
J gene: TRBJ1-2; clone size: .; D gene: .; V gene: TRBV28; CDR3 DNA: TGTGCCAGCAGTTTGGCAGGGGCTCCCTATGGCTACACCTTC; CDR3 protein: CASSLAGAPYGYTF
J gene: TRBJ1-5; clone size: .; D gene: .; V gene: TRBV2; CDR3 DNA: TGTGCCAGCAGTGACGACCGGACACAGCCCCAGCATTTT; CDR3 protein: CASSDDRTQPQHF
J gene: TRBJ2-3; clone size: .; D gene: .; V gene: TRBV7-8; CDR3 DNA: TGTGCCAGCAGTAAAGCACTAGCCGGGCCCCCCACAGATACGCAGTATTTT; CDR3 protein: CASSKALAGPPTDTQYF
J gene: TRBJ2-7; clone size: few; D gene: .; V gene: TRBV28; CDR3 DNA: TGTGCCGGGGCGGGACCGCTGAGCGAGCAGTACTTC; CDR3 protein: CAGAGPLSEQYF
J gene: TRBJ2-7; clone size: .; D gene: TRBD2; V gene: TRBV7-2; CDR3 DNA: TGTGCCAGCAGATTAGCGGGGGACTACGAGCAGTACTTC; CDR3 protein: CASRLAGDYEQYF
J gene: TRBJ2-5; clone size: once; D gene: TRBD2; V gene: TRBV5-1; CDR3 DNA: TGCGCCAGCAGCCCACCTGTAGCGGGAGGGCCTGAGACCCAGTACTTC; CDR3 protein: CASSPPVAGGPETQYF
J gene: TRBJ2-2; clone size: .; D gene: TRBD1; V gene: TRBV5-1; CDR3 DNA: TGCGCCAGCAGCGGGACAGGGAACCTCGGGGAGCTGTTTTTT; CDR3 protein: CASSGTGNLGELFF
J gene: TRBJ2-7; clone size: .; D gene: .; V gene: TRBV7-9; CDR3 DNA: TGTGCCAGCAGCGCCGAGGGGGGAACCTCCTACGAGCAGTACTTC; CDR3 protein: CASSAEGGTSYEQYF
J gene: TRBJ2-5; clone size: .; D gene: TRBD1; V gene: TRBV9; CDR3 DNA: TGTGCCAGCAGCGTAGAAGACAGGGGGCCCCAGGAGACCCAGTACTTC; CDR3 protein: CASSVEDRGPQETQYF
J gene: TRBJ2-7; clone size: .; D gene: .; V gene: TRBV2; CDR3 DNA: TGTGCCAGCTGGCTGGATGGCACCTACGAGCAGTACTTC; CDR3 protein: CASWLDGTYEQYF
J gene: TRBJ2-1; clone size: .; D gene: .; V gene: TRBV7-9; CDR3 DNA: TGTGCCAGCAGCTGGGGTTTAGACAATGAGCAGTTCTTC; CDR3 protein: CASSWGLDNEQFF
J gene: TRBJ1-2; clone size: .; D gene: .; V gene: TRBV19; CDR3 DNA: TGTGCCAGTAGTGTGGGGTCACGGGACTACTATGGCTACACCTTC; CDR3 protein: CASSVGSRDYYGYTF
J gene: TRBJ2-3; clone size: .; D gene: TRBD2; V gene: TRBV10-3; CDR3 DNA: TGTGCCATCAGTGAGACTAGCGGGAGAGGCACAGATACGCAGTATTTT; CDR3 protein: CAISETSGRGTDTQYF
J gene: TRBJ2-4; clone size: .; D gene: .; V gene: TRBV7-6; CDR3 DNA: TGTGCCAGCAGCCCGAACAGGGATCGGAACATTCAGTACTTC; CDR3 protein: CASSPNRDRNIQYF
J gene: TRBJ2-2; clone size: .; D gene: TRBD1; V gene: TRBV6-1; CDR3 DNA: TGTGCCAGCAGACGACAGGGGGGGAGCACCGGGGAGCTGTTTTTT; CDR3 protein: CASRRQGGSTGELFF
J gene: TRBJ2-5; clone size: .; D gene: .; V gene: TRBV11-2; CDR3 DNA: TGTGCCAGCAGCTATATTGGGGGGAGGCCCCAGTACTTC; CDR3 protein: CASSYIGGRPQYF